A selection of T cell receptor beta chains follows, all from one sample in a study of CD8 T cells in ankylosing spondylitis. TCRdb re-derived calls from the 5' RACE reads in MiXCR, one entry per CDR3 protein. The data contain 200,000 to 300,000 distinct CDR3 sequences, about 10% of them singletons. The specimen sequenced was blood, either unsorted or a sorted T cell fraction (not recorded which). These TCRs come from a male donor with ankylosing spondylitis or in good health (not recorded which). The conserved cysteine and the conserved F or W are not part of the CDR3 here. Fields, in order: J gene, V gene, CDR3 protein.

J: TRBJ2-1; V: TRBV25-1; CDR3: ASSEAGGDRNEQF
J: TRBJ2-2; V: TRBV29-1; CDR3: SVDSSSGELF
J: TRBJ2-1; V: TRBV7-3; CDR3: ASSPFGAYNEQF
J: TRBJ2-3; V: TRBV7-2; CDR3: ANSFRLAASRDTQY
J: TRBJ1-2; V: TRBV5-1; CDR3: ASSLSDGPGYT
J: TRBJ2-1; V: TRBV29-1; CDR3: SVGENEQF
J: TRBJ1-6; V: TRBV7-9; CDR3: ASSLLRDGNSPLH
J: TRBJ2-1; V: TRBV7-9; CDR3: ASSSPTGRYNEQF
J: TRBJ1-1; V: TRBV4-1; CDR3: ASSQGNFGMNTEAF
J: TRBJ1-1; V: TRBV12-3/TRBV12-4; CDR3: ASSLYRGQGAPNTEAF
J: TRBJ1-5; V: TRBV7-8; CDR3: ASSLAYRENQPQH